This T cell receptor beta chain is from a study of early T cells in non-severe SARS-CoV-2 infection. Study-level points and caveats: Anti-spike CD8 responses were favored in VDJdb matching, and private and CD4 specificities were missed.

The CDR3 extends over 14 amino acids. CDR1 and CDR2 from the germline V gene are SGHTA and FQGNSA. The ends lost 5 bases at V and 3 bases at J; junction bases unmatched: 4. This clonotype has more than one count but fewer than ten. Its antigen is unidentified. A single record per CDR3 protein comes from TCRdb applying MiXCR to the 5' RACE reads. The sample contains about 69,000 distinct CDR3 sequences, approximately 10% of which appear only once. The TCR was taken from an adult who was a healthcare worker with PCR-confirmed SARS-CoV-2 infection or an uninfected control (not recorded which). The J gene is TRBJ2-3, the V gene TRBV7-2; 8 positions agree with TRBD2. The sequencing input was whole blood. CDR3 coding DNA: TGTGCCAGCAGCCCAGGACTAGCAACAGATACGCAGTATTTT. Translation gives CASSPGLATDTQYF.